This record concerns one TCR beta chain sequence. V lost 2 bases to trimming and J lost 6 bases, with 11 bases between them. Germline V CDR1 and CDR2: SNHLY, FYNNEI. The CDR3 extends over 13 amino acids. This sample stems from a study of blood T cell repertoires in COVID-19. Study-level background: The United States, Italy and Spain provided the acute and convalescent COVID-19 samples. Sources were T cells, B-cell-depleted T cells, or PBMCs; the material itself was cDNA or gDNA.

In the original workflow: How many nucleated cells were present was estimated from reference gene primer amplification. Repertoires were generated with immunoSEQ multiplex PCR, while TCRdb's copy carries only in-frame clones and drops some. V and J calls and clone size are given by that table; D and trimming were obtained from the DNA. This sample carries 150,000 to 200,000 clones, 70% to 90% of them seen once, and the ten largest clones take over 4.5%. The chain carries TRBV2 and TRBJ2-7; no reliable D call. Sequences were obtained from peripheral blood. The source is a human donor in a cohort sampled during active COVID-19. The CDR3 loop is CASSERIYSEQYF. The CDR3 bases are TGTGCCAGCAGTGAACGCATCTATTCCGAGCAGTACTTC.